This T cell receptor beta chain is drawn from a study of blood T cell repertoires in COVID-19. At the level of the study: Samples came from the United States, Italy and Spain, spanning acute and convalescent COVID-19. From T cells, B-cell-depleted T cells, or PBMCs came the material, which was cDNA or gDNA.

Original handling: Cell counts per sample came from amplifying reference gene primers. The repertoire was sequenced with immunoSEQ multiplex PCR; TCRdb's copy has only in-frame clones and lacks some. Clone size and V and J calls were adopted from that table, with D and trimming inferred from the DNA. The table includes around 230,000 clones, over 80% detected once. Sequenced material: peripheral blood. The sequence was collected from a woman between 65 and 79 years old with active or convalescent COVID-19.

This chain's CDR3 is CASSRQGYEQYF. In nucleotides, the CDR3 is TGTGCCAGCAGCAGACAGGGCTACGAGCAGTACTTC. The chain couples TRBV6-5 to TRBJ2-7; TRBD1 matches 7 bases. Germline V CDR1 and CDR2: MNHEY, SVGAGI. The CDR3 runs to 12 residues. Trimming at V came to 6 bases and at J to 3 bases, leaving 2 bases not matched to a gene.